This T cell receptor (beta chain) was captured in a study of cytomegalovirus exposure and HLA in healthy donors. Study-wide results and limits: More clonal expansion characterized HLA-associated TCR beta chains than equally common others in a later analysis.

J lost 5 bases, V lost 0 bases, and 7 bases had no gene match. The CDR3 sequence is 16 residues long. CDR1 is LGHNA, CDR2 YSLEER, per germline. The PCR employed 60 Vbeta primers together with 13 Jbeta primers. Some clones are missing from TCRdb's copy, which holds only in-frame ones; the method was immunoSEQ multiplex PCR. The repertoire consists of roughly 120,000 clones, with 55% to 75% occurring once and the leading ten covering about 7.8%. A word on this clone: As yet, its antigen is unknown.

Sequenced input: PBMCs. The chain has TRBV4-3 and TRBJ2-7; 10 nucleotides match TRBD2. The TCR comes from a middle-aged woman in good health and CMV-seropositive. CDR3 sequence reads: CASSQDYSSGGNEQYF. The CDR3 region has the DNA TGCGCCAGCAGCCAAGATTATTCTAGCGGGGGAAACGAGCAGTACTTC.